This TCR beta chain was found in a study of T cell changes during pregnancy in multiple sclerosis. This CDR3 contains 18 residues. The trim removed 4 bases at V and 0 bases at J, leaving 11 bases unmatched. Germline CDR1 and CDR2: SGHDN and FVKESK. The method was immunoSEQ multiplex PCR; TCRdb's version includes in-frame clones alone and lacks a portion of them. This table has roughly 93,000 clones, 85% to 95% appearing once. Sequencing used peripheral blood, obtained after pregnancy. The V and J genes are TRBV14 and TRBJ2-1, with 8 bases identical to TRBD1. This TCR derives from a female donor with multiple sclerosis, enrolled in a pregnancy study. The CDR3 reads CASSPYTQGASSYNEQFF. The CDR3 DNA is TGTGCCAGCAGCCCTTACACCCAGGGGGCCAGCTCCTACAATGAGCAGTTCTTC.